This T cell receptor beta chain was captured in a study of T cell changes during pregnancy in multiple sclerosis. The repertoire was sequenced with immunoSEQ multiplex PCR; TCRdb's copy has only in-frame clones and lacks some. Among 15,000 to 20,000 clones listed, around 82% were seen once. Germline CDR1 MNHEY, CDR2 SMNVEV (reference sequence). The V end was cut by 2 bases, the J end by 0 bases, with 14 bases between. The CDR3 has 16 amino acids. The receptor was isolated from a female donor in good health, enrolled as a control in a pregnancy study. The chain uses TRBV27 and TRBJ2-7; no reliable D call. The sample here was CD8+ T cells from peripheral blood mononuclear cells, taken in the third trimester of pregnancy. This CDR3 reads CASSLIAPGSSYEQYF. CDR3 nucleotide sequence: TGTGCCAGCAGTTTAATTGCTCCGGGTAGCTCCTACGAGCAGTACTTC.